This T cell receptor (beta chain) came from a study of shared clonotypes between healthy human individuals. Sequenced by immunoSEQ multiplex PCR; TCRdb stores in-frame clones only, minus some. Of over 850,000 clones listed, 78% were seen once; the top ten hold 0.5% to 0.6%. The sequenced sample was memory CD4+ T cells from PBMCs. Regarding subset: CD45RA-negative fraction. This receptor was taken from a man between 18 and 29 years old in good health. Some clones in this sample may be carry-over from other donors' samples.

DNA of the CDR3: TGCGCCAGCAGCCATGGGGAGATCGGTGAAAAACTGTTTTTT. Translation gives CASSHGEIGEKLFF. The chain employs TRBV4-3 and TRBJ1-4; no definite D call. CDR1 is LGHNA and CDR2 is YSLEER in the germline V gene. This CDR3 spans 14 amino acids. Trimming left V 3 bases short and J 7 bases short, with 12 bases between.